This T cell receptor beta chain was recorded in a study of vaccination effects on CD4 cells after COVID-19. Study summary: Subjects were given two BNT162b2 or mRNA-1273 vaccine doses. Study outcomes and limitations: The study found marked clonal contraction of infection- and vaccine-induced clones late after vaccination.

Of note for this clone: Its specificity is not known.

TCRdb's copy holds only in-frame clones and misses some; the assay was immunoSEQ multiplex PCR. The sample contains approximately 54,000 clones, 75% to 90% of which appear only once. The ViraFEST assay expanded antigen-specific CD4+ T cells with viral peptide pools before sequencing. A 10-day culture period preceded the isolation of CD4+ T cells. Germline CDR1 is PRHDT and CDR2 is FYEKMQ (reference sequence). V lost 5 bases, J lost 11 bases, and 15 bases lay in between. This CDR3 is 12 amino acids long. The source was CD4+ T cells from PBMCs cultured with HCoV-229E spike peptides, collected before COVID-19 vaccination. This clonotype originated in a human donor who received a COVID-19 vaccine. The rearrangement uses TRBV13 and TRBJ1-1; D perhaps matches TRBD1 (6 bases). The CDR3: CASSPGDSQAFF. The CDR3 DNA sequence: TGTGCCAGCAGCCCAGGGGATAGTCAGGCTTTCTTT.